This TCR beta chain derives from a study of control samples from healthy donors and cancer patients. Method: immunoSEQ multiplex PCR; TCRdb's copy keeps in-frame clones and lacks some. There are roughly 180,000 clones in the sample; around 93% occur only once, and roughly 3.9% lies in the top ten. The CDR3 is 14 amino acids. The germline V gene has CDR1 SGHAT and CDR2 FQNNGV. Losses at the gene ends were 7 bases for V and 1 base for J; bases not matched to a gene: 5. This receptor was obtained from a woman aged 55-69 years in good health. The V and J genes are TRBV11-2 and TRBJ1-1; 8 bases align to TRBD1. Sequenced sample: blood. The DNA for the CDR3 is TGTGCCAGCAAAATCCAGGGGGCGAACACTGAAGCTTTCTTT. This translates into CASKIQGANTEAFF.